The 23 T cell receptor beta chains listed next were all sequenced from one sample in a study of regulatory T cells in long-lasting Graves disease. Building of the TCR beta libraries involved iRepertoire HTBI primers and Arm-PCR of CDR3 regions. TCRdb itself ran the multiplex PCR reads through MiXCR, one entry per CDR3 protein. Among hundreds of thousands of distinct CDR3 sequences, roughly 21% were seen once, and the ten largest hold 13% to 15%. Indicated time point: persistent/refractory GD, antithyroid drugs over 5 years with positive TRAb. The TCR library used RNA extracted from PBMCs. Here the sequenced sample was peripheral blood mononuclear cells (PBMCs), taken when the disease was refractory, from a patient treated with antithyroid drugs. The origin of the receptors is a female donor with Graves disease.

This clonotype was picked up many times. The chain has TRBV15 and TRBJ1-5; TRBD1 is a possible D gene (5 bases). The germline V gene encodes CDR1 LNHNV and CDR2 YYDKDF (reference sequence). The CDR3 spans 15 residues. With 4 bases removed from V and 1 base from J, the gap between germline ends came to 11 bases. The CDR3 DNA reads TGTGCCACCAGCAACCCAGGGAAGAGCAATCAGCCCCAGCATTTT. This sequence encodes CATSNPGKSNQPQHF.

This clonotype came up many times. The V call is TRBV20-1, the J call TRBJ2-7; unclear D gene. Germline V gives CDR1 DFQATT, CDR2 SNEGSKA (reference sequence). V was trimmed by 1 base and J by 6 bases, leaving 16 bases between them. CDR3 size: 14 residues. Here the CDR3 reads CSARGSEVVLEQYF. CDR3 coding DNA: TGCAGTGCTAGAGGCAGCGAGGTGGTCCTCGAGCAGTACTTC.

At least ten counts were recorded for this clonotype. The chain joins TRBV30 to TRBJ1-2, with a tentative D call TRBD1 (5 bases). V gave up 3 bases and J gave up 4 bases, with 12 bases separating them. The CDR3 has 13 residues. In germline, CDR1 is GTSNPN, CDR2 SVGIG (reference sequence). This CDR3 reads CAWSGTDVYGYTF. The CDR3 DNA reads TGTGCCTGGAGCGGGACCGACGTCTATGGCTACACCTTC.

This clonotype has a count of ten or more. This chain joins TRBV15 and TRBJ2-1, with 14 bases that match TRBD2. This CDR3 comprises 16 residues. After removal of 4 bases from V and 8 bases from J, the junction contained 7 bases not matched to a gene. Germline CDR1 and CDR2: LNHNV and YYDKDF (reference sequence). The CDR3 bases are TGTGCCACCAGCACTTTGGGACTAGCGGGAGACTATGAGCAGTTCTTC. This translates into CATSTLGLAGDYEQFF.

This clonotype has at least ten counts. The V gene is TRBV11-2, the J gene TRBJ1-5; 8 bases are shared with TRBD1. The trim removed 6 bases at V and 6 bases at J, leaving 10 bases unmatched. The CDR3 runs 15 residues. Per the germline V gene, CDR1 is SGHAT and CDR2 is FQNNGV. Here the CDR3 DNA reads TGTGCCAGCAGTGGGACAGGTGTTCACGGTCAGCCCCAGCATTTT. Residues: CASSGTGVHGQPQHF.

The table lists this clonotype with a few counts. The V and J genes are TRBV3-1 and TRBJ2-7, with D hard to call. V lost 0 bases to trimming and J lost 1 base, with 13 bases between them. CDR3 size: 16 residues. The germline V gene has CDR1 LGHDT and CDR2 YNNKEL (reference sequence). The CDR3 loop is CASSQDGARRSYEQYF. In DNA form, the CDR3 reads TGTGCCAGCAGCCAAGATGGAGCAAGGCGGTCCTACGAGCAGTACTTC.

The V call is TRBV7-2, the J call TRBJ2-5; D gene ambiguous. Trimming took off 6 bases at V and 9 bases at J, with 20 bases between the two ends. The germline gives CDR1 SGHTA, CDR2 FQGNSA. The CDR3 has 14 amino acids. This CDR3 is CASRGYDSSWAQYF. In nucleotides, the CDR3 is TGTGCCAGCAGGGGCTATGATTCCTCATGGGCCCAGTACTTC.

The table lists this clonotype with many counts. In DNA form, the CDR3 reads TGCAGTGCTAGGCTGGTTCAAGAGACCCAGTACTTC. Translated: CSARLVQETQYF. The gene calls are TRBV20-1 and TRBJ2-5; D gene uncertain. CDR1 is DFQATT and CDR2 is SNEGSKA in the germline V gene (reference sequence). The CDR3 is made up of 12 amino acids. Trimming took off 3 bases at V and 2 bases at J, with 7 bases between the two ends.

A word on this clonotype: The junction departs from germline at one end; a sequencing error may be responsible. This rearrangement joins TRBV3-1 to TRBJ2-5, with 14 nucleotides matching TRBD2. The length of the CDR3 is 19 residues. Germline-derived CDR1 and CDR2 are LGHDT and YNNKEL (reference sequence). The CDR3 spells CASSPRSGLAGVFQETRYF. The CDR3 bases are TGTGCCAGCAGCCCTAGGTCGGGACTAGCGGGAGTGTTCCAAGAGACCCGGTACTTC.

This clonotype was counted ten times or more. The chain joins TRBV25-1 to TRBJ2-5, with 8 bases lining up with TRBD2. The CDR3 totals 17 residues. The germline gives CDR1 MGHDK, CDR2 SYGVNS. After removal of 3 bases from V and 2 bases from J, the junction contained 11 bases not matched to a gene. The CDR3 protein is CASSERGSGRTQETQYF. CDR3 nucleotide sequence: TGTGCCAGCAGTGAGCGGGGGAGCGGGAGAACTCAAGAGACCCAGTACTTC.

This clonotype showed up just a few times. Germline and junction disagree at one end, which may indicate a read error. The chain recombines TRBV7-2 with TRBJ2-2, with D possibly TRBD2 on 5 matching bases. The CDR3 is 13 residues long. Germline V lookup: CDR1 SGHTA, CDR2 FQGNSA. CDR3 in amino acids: CASSLVVAGKLFF. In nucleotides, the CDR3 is TGTGCCAGCAGCTTAGTTGTCGCCGGGAAGCTGTTTTTT. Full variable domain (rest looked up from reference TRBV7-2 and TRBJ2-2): GAGVSQSPSNKVTEKGKDVELRCDPISGHTALYWYRQSLGQGLEFLIYFQGNSAPDKSGLPSDRFSAERTGGSVSTLTIQRTQQEDSAVYLCASSLVVAGKLFFGEGSRLTVL.

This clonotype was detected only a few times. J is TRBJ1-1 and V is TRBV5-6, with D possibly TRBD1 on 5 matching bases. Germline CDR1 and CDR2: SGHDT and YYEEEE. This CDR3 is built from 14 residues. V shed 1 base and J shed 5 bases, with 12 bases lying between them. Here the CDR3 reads CASSLLSGNTEAFF. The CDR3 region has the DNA TGTGCCAGCAGCTTGCTTTCAGGGAATACTGAAGCTTTCTTT.

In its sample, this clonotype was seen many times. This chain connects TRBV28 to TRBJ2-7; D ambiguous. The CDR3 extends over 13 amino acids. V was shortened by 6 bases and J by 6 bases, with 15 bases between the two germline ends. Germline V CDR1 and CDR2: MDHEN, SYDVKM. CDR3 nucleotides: TGTGCCAGCAGATCCTCGGTGGTAGGCGAGCAGTACTTC. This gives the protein CASRSSVVGEQYF. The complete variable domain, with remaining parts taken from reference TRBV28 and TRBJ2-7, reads DVKVTQSSRYLVKRTGEKVFLECVQDMDHENMFWYRQDPGLGLRLIYFSYDVKMKEKGDIPEGYSVSREKKERFSLILESASTNQTSMYLCASRSSVVGEQYFGPGTRLTVT.

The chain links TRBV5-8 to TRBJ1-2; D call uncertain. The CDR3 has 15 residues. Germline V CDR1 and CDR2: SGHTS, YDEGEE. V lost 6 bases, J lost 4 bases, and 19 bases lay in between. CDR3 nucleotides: TGTGCCAGCACCCCAGAAGGGCGGGGAGGCTATGGCTACACCTTC. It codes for CASTPEGRGGYGYTF. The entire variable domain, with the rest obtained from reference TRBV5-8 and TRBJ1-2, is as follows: EAGVTQSPTHLIKTRGQQATLRCSPISGHTSVYWYQQALGLGLQFLLWYDEGEERNRGNFPPRFSGRQFPNYSSELNVNALELEDSALYLCASTPEGRGGYGYTFGSGTRLTVV.

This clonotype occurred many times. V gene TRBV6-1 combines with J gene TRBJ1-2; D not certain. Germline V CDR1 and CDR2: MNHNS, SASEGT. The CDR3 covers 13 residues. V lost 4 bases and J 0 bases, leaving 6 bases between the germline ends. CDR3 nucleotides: TGTGCCAGCAGTGTCAGAGCTAACTATGGCTACACCTTC. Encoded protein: CASSVRANYGYTF.

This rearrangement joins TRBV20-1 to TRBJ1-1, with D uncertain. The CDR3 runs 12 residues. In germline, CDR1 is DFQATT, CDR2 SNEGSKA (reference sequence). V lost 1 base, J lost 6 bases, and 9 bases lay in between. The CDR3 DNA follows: TGCAGTGCTAGAGTGAACAACGCTGAAGCTTTCTTT. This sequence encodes CSARVNNAEAFF.

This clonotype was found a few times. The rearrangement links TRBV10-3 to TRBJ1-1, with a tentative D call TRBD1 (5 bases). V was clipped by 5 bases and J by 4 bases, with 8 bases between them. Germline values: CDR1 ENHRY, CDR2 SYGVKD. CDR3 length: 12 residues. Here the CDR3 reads CAISQGGTEAFF. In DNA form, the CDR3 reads TGTGCCATCAGTCAGGGAGGCACTGAAGCTTTCTTT.

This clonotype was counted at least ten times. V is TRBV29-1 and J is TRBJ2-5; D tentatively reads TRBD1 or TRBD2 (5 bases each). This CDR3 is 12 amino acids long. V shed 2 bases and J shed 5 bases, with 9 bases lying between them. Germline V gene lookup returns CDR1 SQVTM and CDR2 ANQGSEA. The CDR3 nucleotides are TGCAGCGTTGAATTGGGGGACGAGACCCAGTACTTC. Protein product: CSVELGDETQYF. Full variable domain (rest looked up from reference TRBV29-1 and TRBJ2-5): SAVISQKPSRDICQRGTSLTIQCQVDSQVTMMFWYRQQPGQSLTLIATANQGSEATYESGFVIDKFPISRPNLTFSTLTVSNMSPEDSSIYLCSVELGDETQYFGPGTRLLVL.

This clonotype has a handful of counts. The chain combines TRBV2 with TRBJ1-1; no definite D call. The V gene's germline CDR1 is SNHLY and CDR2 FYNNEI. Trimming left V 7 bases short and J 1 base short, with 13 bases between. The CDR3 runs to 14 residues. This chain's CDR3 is CASTNTDKNTEAFF. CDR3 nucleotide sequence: TGTGCCAGCACCAACACGGATAAGAACACTGAAGCTTTCTTT.

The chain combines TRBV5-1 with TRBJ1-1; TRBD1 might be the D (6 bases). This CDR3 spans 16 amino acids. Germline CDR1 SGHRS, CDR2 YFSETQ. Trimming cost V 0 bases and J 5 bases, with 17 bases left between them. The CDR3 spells CASSLALAGARTEAFF. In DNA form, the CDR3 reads TGCGCCAGCAGCTTGGCCCTCGCGGGGGCGCGGACTGAAGCTTTCTTT.

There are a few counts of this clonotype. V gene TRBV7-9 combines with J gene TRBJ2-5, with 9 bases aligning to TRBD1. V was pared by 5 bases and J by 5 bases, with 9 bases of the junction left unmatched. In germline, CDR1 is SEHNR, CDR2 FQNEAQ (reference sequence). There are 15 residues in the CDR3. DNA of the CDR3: TGTGCCAGCAGCAAAGGGACAGGGTGGACGGAGACCCAGTACTTC. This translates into CASSKGTGWTETQYF.

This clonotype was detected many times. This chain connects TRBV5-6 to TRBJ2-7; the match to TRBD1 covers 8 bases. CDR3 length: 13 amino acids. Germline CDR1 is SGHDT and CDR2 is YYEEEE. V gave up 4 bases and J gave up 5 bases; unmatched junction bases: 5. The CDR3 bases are TGTGCCAGCAGCGCGGACAGGGCCCACGAGCAGTACTTC. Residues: CASSADRAHEQYF. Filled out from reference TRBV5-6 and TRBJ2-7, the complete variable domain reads DAGVTQSPTHLIKTRGQQVTLRCSPKSGHDTVSWYQQALGQGPQFIFQYYEEEERQRGNFPDRFSGHQFPNYSSELNVNALLLGDSALYLCASSADRAHEQYFGPGTRLTVT.

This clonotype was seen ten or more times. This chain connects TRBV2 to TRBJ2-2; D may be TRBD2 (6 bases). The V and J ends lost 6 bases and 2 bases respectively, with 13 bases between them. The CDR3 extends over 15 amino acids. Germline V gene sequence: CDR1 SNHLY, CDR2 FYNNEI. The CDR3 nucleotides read TGTGCCAGCAGGCCCGGGACTGGTAACACCGGGGAGCTGTTTTTT. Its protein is CASRPGTGNTGELFF.